Listed below are T cell receptor beta chains from one sample, sequenced in a study of cytomegalovirus exposure and HLA in healthy donors. Sequenced by immunoSEQ multiplex PCR; TCRdb stores in-frame clones only, minus some. This repertoire shows about 170,000 clones, over 85% found once; its top ten account for 4% to 5%. The sequencing sample was made of PBMCs. Every receptor here comes from a man aged 18 to 35 in good health and CMV-seropositive. The CDR3 runs from the conserved cysteine through the conserved F or W. The D gene is left open where the match is weak. The size field is filled for only some rows; it gives once, few, many or a size class.

TRBV19	.	TRBD2	TRBJ2-1	CASSIGGDEQFF	TGTGCCAGTAGTATCGGGGGGGATGAGCAGTTCTTC
TRBV9	.	.	TRBJ2-7	CASSPSQALEQYF	TGTGCCAGCAGCCCCAGTCAGGCGCTCGAGCAGTACTTC
TRBV29-1	.	.	TRBJ1-1	CSVEGPFRNTEAFF	TGCAGCGTTGAGGGGCCTTTTAGGAACACTGAAGCTTTCTTT
TRBV15	.	TRBD1	TRBJ2-7	CATSRPNTGTGQGYEQYF	TGTGCCACCAGCAGACCTAACACGGGGACGGGACAGGGCTACGAGCAGTACTTC
TRBV28	.	TRBD2	TRBJ2-7	CASSIISRGGVTYEQYF	TGTGCCAGCAGCATTATTAGTCGGGGGGGGGTAACCTACGAGCAGTACTTC
TRBV5-6	.	.	TRBJ1-2	CASSPPTSRYISYGYTF	TGTGCCAGCAGCCCACCAACGTCTCGATACATCTCTTATGGCTACACCTTC
TRBV15	.	.	TRBJ2-7	CATSRVASSGGSYEQYF	TGTGCCACCAGCAGAGTTGCTAGCTCAGGAGGGTCATACGAGCAGTACTTC
TRBV19	.	TRBD2	TRBJ2-2	CASSIDASGINTGELFF	TGTGCCAGTAGTATAGATGCTAGCGGGATCAACACCGGGGAGCTGTTTTTT
TRBV14	.	.	TRBJ2-3	CASSPLWTRGGTDTQYF	TGTGCCAGCAGCCCTCTTTGGACTCGGGGAGGCACAGATACGCAGTATTTT
TRBV19	.	.	TRBJ1-1	CASSSGLSNTEAFF	TGTGCCAGTTCCTCCGGGTTATCGAACACTGAAGCTTTCTTT
TRBV12-5	.	.	TRBJ2-4	CASGLGNRVEAKYF	TGTGCTAGTGGTTTGGGAAACAGGGTAGAGGCTAAGTACTTC
TRBV15	.	.	TRBJ2-1	CATSRAYFSYNEQFF	TGTGCCACCAGCAGAGCGTACTTCTCCTACAATGAGCAGTTCTTC
TRBV2	.	.	TRBJ1-1	CASSEAIAGVRAFF	TGTGCCAGCAGTGAAGCTATAGCAGGGGTTCGAGCTTTCTTT
TRBV2	.	TRBD2	TRBJ2-7	CASRGLAGGYEQYF	TGTGCCAGCAGAGGACTAGCGGGAGGATACGAGCAGTACTTC
TRBV6-1	.	TRBD2	TRBJ2-4	CASSLSGGHIQYF	TGTGCCAGCAGTCTAAGCGGGGGACACATTCAGTACTTC
TRBV10-3	.	TRBD1	TRBJ2-1	CAIRGDREGNEQFF	TGTGCCATCAGGGGGGACAGGGAGGGCAATGAGCAGTTCTTC
TRBV5-1	.	.	TRBJ1-2	CASSLSGGANGYTF	TGCGCCAGCAGCTTGTCGGGGGGGGCGAATGGCTACACCTTC
TRBV29-1	.	TRBD2	TRBJ2-2	CSVVLLAENTGELFF	TGCAGCGTTGTACTACTAGCGGAGAACACCGGGGAGCTGTTTTTT
TRBV7-3	.	TRBD2	TRBJ2-1	CASSLRAGTRNEQFF	TGTGCCAGCAGCTTAAGGGCTGGGACTAGAAATGAGCAGTTCTTC
TRBV6-5	.	.	TRBJ1-1	CASRGLGMNTEAFF	TGTGCCAGCAGGGGGCTCGGAATGAACACTGAAGCTTTCTTT
TRBV5-1	.	TRBD2	TRBJ2-5	CASSLGGSQETQYF	TGCGCCAGCAGCTTGGGCGGGAGCCAAGAGACCCAGTACTTC
TRBV10-1	.	.	TRBJ1-5	CASGGAYQPQHF	TGCGCCAGCGGGGGGGCTTATCAGCCCCAGCATTTT
TRBV7-9	.	TRBD1	TRBJ2-4	CASSSIRDRVAKNIQYF	TGTGCCAGCAGCTCCATCCGGGACAGGGTAGCCAAAAACATTCAGTACTTC
TRBV10-3	.	TRBD1	TRBJ1-1	CAIAGQGGTRNTEAFF	TGTGCCATAGCGGGACAGGGGGGCACGAGGAACACTGAAGCTTTCTTT
TRBV29-1	few	TRBD2	TRBJ2-3	CSVGTSGRTDTQYF	TGCAGCGTGGGGACTAGCGGGAGAACAGATACGCAGTATTTT
TRBV10-3	.	.	TRBJ2-7	CAISESLRDSYEQYF	TGTGCCATCAGTGAGTCGCTGCGGGACTCCTACGAGCAGTACTTC
TRBV28	.	TRBD1	TRBJ2-7	CASSLPGGQGAPEQYF	TGTGCCAGCAGTTTACCGGGGGGACAGGGGGCACCCGAGCAGTACTTC
TRBV28	.	TRBD2	TRBJ2-7	CASRASGGSYEQYF	TGTGCCAGCAGAGCTAGCGGGGGATCCTACGAGCAGTACTTC
TRBV21-1	.	.	TRBJ1-2	CARIGQSYGYTF	TGTGCCAGGATCGGACAGTCCTATGGCTACACCTTC
TRBV28	once	.	TRBJ1-3	CASSREGNTIYF	TGTGCCAGCAGTCGAGAGGGAAACACCATATATTTT
TRBV19	.	.	TRBJ2-7	CASSRKRDSYEQYF	TGTGCCAGTAGCAGAAAGAGGGATTCCTACGAGCAGTACTTC
TRBV5-6	once	.	TRBJ2-7	CASSPREPIYEQYF	TGTGCCAGCAGCCCCAGGGAACCGATCTACGAGCAGTACTTC
TRBV7-8	.	TRBD1	TRBJ2-2	CASRLQGAYTGELFF	TGTGCCAGCAGGCTACAGGGGGCCTACACCGGGGAGCTGTTTTTT
TRBV7-9	.	.	TRBJ2-5	CASSPTAYQETQYF	TGTGCCAGCAGCCCAACCGCGTACCAAGAGACCCAGTACTTC
TRBV29-1	.	TRBD1	TRBJ2-7	CSGRTGSYEQYF	TGCAGCGGACGGACAGGGTCCTACGAGCAGTACTTC
TRBV28	.	.	TRBJ2-7	CASKLVSEQYF	TGTGCCAGCAAACTCGTTAGCGAGCAGTACTTC
TRBV6-1	.	TRBD1	TRBJ1-5	CASSSGTGGNQPQHF	TGTGCCAGCAGCTCCGGGACAGGGGGTAATCAGCCCCAGCATTTT
TRBV6-6	.	TRBD2	TRBJ2-7	CASNKAGGPRAYEQYF	TGTGCCAGCAACAAGGCGGGAGGGCCAAGGGCCTACGAGCAGTACTTC
TRBV27	.	.	TRBJ1-5	CASSQTVSNQPQHF	TGTGCCAGCAGTCAGACAGTCAGCAATCAGCCCCAGCATTTT
TRBV28	.	.	TRBJ2-5	CASSLEGTETQYF	TGTGCCAGCAGTTTAGAAGGGACTGAGACCCAGTACTTC
TRBV11-1	large	.	TRBJ2-1	CASSVQDSTYNEQFF	TGTGCCAGCAGCGTCCAAGACAGTACGTACAATGAGCAGTTCTTC
TRBV28	.	TRBD1	TRBJ1-1	CASSSQGQLNELAFF	TGTGCCAGCAGCTCGCAGGGACAGCTCAATGAATTGGCTTTCTTT
TRBV30	.	TRBD2	TRBJ2-3	CAWSGTSGRSGTDTQYF	TGTGCCTGGAGCGGGACTAGCGGGAGAAGTGGTACAGATACGCAGTATTTT
TRBV5-1	few	TRBD1	TRBJ1-2	CASSADRGLSGYTF	TGCGCCAGCAGCGCCGACAGGGGGCTCAGTGGCTACACCTTC
TRBV5-1	.	TRBD2	TRBJ2-1	CASNLAAYNEQFF	TGCGCCAGCAACCTAGCGGCCTACAATGAGCAGTTCTTC
TRBV19	.	.	TRBJ2-7	CASSMVPGLTYEQYF	TGTGCCAGTAGTATGGTGCCAGGGTTGACCTACGAGCAGTACTTC
TRBV28	.	TRBD1	TRBJ2-1	CASSIWDRGYNEQFF	TGTGCCAGCAGTATATGGGACAGGGGATACAATGAGCAGTTCTTC
TRBV2	.	.	TRBJ1-1	CASRPDIVPNTEAFF	TGTGCCAGCCGTCCAGACATTGTCCCGAACACTGAAGCTTTCTTT
TRBV6-1	.	TRBD2	TRBJ2-4	CASTTGLAGNIQYF	TGTGCCAGCACCACAGGACTAGCGGGAAACATTCAGTACTTC
TRBV5-1	.	.	TRBJ2-3	CASSSRQTTDTQYF	TGCGCCAGCAGCTCGAGACAGACCACAGATACGCAGTATTTT